This TCR beta chain is drawn from a study of low-dose radiotherapy and immunotherapy resistance in tumors. On this clonotype itself: A read error is the likely source, as a far larger clone sits one nucleotide away.

Time point given: after trial treatment. The treatment here: LDRT plus nivolumab, ipilimumab, low-dose cyclophosphamide and aspirin (RACIN trial). Both TCRalpha and TCRbeta chains were reverse transcribed with V-gene-specific primers. Amplification, which lasted approximately 19 PCR cycles, used a constant-region primer and V-primer adapter to amplify TCRs. Via MiXCR, TCRdb re-called the reads, giving one row per CDR3 protein. This table has roughly 56,000 distinct CDR3 sequences, about 25% appearing once. The length of the CDR3 is 15 residues. Germline CDR1 SGHVS, CDR2 FNYEAQ. The V and J genes are TRBV7-6 and TRBJ1-2; D is undetermined. The sequence derives from a male donor with prostate cancer. Sequences were derived from PBMCs, sampled after low-dose radiotherapy plus immunotherapy. CDR3 sequence (DNA): TGTGTCAGCAGCTTAGAGGCTGTGGGTGTGCGCGGCTACACCTTC. Encoded protein: CVSSLEAVGVRGYTF. Drawing the rest from reference TRBV7-6 and TRBJ1-2, the complete variable domain is GAGVSQSPRYKVTKRGQDVALRCDPISGHVSLYWYRQALGQGPEFLTYFNYEAQQDKSGLPNDRFSAERPEGSISTLTIQRTEQRDSAMYRCVSSLEAVGVRGYTFGSGTRLTVV.